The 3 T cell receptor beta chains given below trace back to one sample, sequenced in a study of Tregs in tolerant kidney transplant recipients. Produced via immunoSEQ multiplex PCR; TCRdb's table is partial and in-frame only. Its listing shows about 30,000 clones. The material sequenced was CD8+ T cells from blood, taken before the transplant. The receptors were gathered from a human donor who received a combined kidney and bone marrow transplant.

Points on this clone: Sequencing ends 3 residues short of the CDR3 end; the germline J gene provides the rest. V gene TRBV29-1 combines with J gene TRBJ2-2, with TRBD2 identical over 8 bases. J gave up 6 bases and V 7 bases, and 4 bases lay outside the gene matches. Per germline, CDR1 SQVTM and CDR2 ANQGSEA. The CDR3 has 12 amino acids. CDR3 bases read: TGCAGCGCCACGGGAGGGGCCGGGGAG. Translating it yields CSATGGAGE. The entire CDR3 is CSATGGAGELFF.

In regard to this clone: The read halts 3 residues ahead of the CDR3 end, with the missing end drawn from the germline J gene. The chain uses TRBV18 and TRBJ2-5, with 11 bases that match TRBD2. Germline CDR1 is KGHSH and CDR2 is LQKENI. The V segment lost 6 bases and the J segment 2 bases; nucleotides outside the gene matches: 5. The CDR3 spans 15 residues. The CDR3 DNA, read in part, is TGTGCCAGCTCCCTAGGGACTAGCGGTCAAGAGACC. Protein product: CASSLGTSGQET. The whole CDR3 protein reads CASSLGTSGQETQYF.

CDR3 sequence reads: CASSLRQSSNYGYTF. CDR3 DNA (partial): TGCGCCAGCAGCTTACGACAGAGCTCTAACTATGGC. The J gene is TRBJ1-2, the V gene TRBV5-1; perhaps TRBD1 as D (5 bases). From the germline J gene comes the end of the CDR3, since the read stops 3 residues before it. V shed 2 bases and J shed 0 bases, with 11 bases lying between them. The germline V gene encodes CDR1 SGHRS and CDR2 YFSETQ. This CDR3 has 15 amino acids. The whole variable domain, filled in from reference TRBV5-1 and TRBJ1-2, reads KAGVTQTPRYLIKTRGQQVTLSCSPISGHRSVSWYQQTPGQGLQFLFEYFSETQRNKGNFPGRFSGRQFSNSRSEMNVSTLELGDSALYLCASSLRQSSNYGYTFGSGTRLTVV.